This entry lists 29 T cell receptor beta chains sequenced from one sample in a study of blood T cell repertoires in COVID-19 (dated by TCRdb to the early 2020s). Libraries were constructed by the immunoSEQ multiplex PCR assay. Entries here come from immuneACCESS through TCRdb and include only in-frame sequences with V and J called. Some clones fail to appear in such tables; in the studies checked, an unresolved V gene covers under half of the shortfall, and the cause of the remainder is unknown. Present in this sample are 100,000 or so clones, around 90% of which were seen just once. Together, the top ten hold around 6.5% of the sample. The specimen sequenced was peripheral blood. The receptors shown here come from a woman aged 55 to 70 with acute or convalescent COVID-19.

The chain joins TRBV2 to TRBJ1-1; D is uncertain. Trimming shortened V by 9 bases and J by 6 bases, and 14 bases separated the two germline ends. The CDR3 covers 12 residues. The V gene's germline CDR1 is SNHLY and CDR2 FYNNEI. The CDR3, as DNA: TGTGCCAGTATCGTCTCGAGCGCTGAAGCTTTCTTT. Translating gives CASIVSSAEAFF.

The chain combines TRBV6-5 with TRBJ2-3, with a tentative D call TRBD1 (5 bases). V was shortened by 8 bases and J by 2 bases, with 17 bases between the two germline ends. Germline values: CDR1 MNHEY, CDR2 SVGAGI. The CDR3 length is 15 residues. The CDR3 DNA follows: TGTGCCAGCGGCCGGACAACGATCAACACAGATACGCAGTATTTT. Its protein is CASGRTTINTDTQYF.

For the CDR3, the DNA is TGTGCCAGCAGCTCGGGGGACTCACCCCTCCACTTT. Amino acid sequence: CASSSGDSPLHF. V and J are TRBV5-4 and TRBJ1-6, with a possible D match to TRBD1 (5 bases). Trimming removed 3 bases at V and 10 bases at J, with 8 bases between. CDR1 is SGHNT, CDR2 YYREEE, per germline (reference sequence). The CDR3 is 12 amino acids.

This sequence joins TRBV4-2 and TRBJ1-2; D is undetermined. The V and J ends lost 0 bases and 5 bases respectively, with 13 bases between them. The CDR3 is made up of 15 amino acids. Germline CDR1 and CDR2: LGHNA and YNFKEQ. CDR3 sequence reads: CASSQDTAASYGYTF. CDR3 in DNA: TGTGCCAGCAGCCAAGATACCGCGGCTTCATATGGCTACACCTTC.

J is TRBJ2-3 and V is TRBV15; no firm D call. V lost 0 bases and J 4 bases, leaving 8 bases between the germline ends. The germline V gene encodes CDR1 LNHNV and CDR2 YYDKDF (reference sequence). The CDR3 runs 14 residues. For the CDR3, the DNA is TGTGCCACCAGCAGAGAACCCAGCGCAGATACGCAGTATTTT. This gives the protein CATSREPSADTQYF.

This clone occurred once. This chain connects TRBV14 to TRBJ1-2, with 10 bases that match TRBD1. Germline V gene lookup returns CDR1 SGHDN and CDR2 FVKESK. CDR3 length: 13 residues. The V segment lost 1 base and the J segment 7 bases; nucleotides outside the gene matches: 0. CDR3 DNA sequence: TGTGCCAGCAGCCAAGGGACAGGGGGTGGCTACACCTTC. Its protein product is CASSQGTGGGYTF.

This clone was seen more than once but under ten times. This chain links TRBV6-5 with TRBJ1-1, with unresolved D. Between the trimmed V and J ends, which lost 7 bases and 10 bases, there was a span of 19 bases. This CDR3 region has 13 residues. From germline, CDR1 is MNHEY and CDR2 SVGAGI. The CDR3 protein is CASISLGFAGAFF. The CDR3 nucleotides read TGTGCCAGCATCTCTTTGGGGTTCGCGGGAGCTTTCTTT.

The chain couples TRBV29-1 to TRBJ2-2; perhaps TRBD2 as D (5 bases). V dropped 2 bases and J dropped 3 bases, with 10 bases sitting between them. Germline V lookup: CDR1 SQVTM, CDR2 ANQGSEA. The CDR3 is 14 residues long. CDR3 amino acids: CSVEIRGYTGELFF. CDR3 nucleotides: TGCAGCGTTGAAATTAGAGGGTACACCGGGGAGCTGTTTTTT.

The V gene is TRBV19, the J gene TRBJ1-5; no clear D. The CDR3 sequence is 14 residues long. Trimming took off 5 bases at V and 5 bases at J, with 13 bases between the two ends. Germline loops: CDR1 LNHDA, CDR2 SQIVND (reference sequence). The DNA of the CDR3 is TGTGCCAGTAGTGCCCCGGGAGTGTATCAGCCCCAGCATTTT. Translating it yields CASSAPGVYQPQHF.

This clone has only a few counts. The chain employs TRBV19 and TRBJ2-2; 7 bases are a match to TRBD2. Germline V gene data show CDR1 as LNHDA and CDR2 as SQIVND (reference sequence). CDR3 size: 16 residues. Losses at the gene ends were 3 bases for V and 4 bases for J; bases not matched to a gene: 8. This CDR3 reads CASSIGGGPSTGELFF. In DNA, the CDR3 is TGTGCCAGTAGTATTGGGGGGGGACCGAGCACCGGGGAGCTGTTTTTT.

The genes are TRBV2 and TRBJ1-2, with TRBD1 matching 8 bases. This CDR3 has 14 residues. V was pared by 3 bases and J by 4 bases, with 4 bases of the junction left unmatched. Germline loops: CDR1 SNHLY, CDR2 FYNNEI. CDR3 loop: CASSDNRGVYGYTF. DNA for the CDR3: TGTGCCAGCAGTGACAACAGGGGGGTCTATGGCTACACCTTC.

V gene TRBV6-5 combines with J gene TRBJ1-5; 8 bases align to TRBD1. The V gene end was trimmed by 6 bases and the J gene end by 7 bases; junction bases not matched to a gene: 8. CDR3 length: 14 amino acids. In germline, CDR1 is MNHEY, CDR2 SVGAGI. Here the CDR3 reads CASRGDRGDQPQHF. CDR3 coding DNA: TGTGCCAGCAGAGGAGACAGGGGAGACCAGCCCCAGCATTTT.

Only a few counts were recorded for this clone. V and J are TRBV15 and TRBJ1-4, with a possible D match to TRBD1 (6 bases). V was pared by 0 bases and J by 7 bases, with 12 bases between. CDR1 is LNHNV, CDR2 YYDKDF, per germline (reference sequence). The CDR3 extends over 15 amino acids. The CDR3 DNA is TGTGCCACCAGCAGAGAGCCAGGGGTGGCTGAAAAACTGTTTTTT. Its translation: CATSREPGVAEKLFF.

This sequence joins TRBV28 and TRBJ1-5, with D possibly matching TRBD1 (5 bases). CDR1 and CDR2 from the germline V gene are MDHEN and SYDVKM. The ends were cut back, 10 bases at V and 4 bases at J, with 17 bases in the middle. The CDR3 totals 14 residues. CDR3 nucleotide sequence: TGTGCCACCCGGGGCGGGGGGAGGAATCAGCCCCAGCATTTT. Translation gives CATRGGGRNQPQHF.

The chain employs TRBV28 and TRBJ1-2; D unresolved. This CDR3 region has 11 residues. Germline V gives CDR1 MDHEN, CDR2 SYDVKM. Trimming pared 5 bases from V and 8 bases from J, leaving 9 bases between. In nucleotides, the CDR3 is TGTGCCAGCAGTGATAAGAGCGGCTACACCTTC. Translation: CASSDKSGYTF.

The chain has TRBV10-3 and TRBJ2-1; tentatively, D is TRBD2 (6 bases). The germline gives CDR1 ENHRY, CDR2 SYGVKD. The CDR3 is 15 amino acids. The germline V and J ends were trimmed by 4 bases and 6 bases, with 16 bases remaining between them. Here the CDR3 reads CAISVAGTGFNEQFF. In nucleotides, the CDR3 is TGTGCCATCAGTGTGGCCGGGACTGGATTCAATGAGCAGTTCTTC.

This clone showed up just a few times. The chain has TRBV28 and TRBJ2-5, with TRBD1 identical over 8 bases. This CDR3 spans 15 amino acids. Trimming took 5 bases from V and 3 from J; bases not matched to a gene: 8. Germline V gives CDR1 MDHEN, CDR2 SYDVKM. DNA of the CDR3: TGTGCCAGCAGTCTTCCAGGGGGCGGAGAAGAGACCCAGTACTTC. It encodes CASSLPGGGEETQYF.

The CDR3 reads CASSQSPGREQYV. CDR3 in DNA: TGTGCCAGTAGCCAATCTCCGGGGAGAGAGCAGTACGTC. This chain links TRBV19 with TRBJ2-7; TRBD2 might be the D (5 bases). V lost 6 bases to trimming and J lost 7 bases, with 16 bases between them. The CDR3 spans 13 residues. Per the germline V gene, CDR1 is LNHDA and CDR2 is SQIVND (reference sequence).

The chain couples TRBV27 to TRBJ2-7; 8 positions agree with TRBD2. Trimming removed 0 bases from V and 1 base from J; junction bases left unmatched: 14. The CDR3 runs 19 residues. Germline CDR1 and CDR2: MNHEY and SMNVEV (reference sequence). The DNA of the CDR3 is TGTGCCAGCAGTTTATCAAGTTCAGGGCGGGAGGACATATCCTACGAGCAGTACGTC. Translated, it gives CASSLSSSGREDISYEQYV.

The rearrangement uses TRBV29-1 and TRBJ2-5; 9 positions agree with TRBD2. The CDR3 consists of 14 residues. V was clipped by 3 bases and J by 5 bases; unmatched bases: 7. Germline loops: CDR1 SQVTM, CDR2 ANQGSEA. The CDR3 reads CSVEAAGGWETQYF. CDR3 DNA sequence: TGCAGCGTTGAGGCAGCGGGAGGATGGGAGACCCAGTACTTC.

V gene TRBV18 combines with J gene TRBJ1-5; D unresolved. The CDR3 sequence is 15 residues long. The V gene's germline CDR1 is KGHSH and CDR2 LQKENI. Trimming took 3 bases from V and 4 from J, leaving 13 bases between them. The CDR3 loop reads CASSPSLGPNQPQHF. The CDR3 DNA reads TGTGCCAGCTCACCGAGCTTGGGCCCTAATCAGCCCCAGCATTTT.

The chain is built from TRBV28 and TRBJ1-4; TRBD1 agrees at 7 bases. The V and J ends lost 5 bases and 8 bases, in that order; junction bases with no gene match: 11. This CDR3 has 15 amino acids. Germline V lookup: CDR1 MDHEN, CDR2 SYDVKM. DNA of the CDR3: TGTGCCAGCAGTCCTACACAGGGGAGGTGGGAAAAACTGTTTTTT. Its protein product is CASSPTQGRWEKLFF.

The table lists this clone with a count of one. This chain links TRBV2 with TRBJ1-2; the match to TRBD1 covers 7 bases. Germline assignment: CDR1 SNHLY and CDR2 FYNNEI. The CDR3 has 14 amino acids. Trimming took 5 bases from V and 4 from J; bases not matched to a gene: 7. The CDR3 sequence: CASSSQGVTYGYTF. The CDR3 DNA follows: TGTGCCAGCAGTTCGCAGGGGGTGACCTATGGCTACACCTTC.

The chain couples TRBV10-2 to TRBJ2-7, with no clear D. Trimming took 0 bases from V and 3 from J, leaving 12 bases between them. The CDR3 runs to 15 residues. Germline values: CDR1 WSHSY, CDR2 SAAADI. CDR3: CASSESAGSGYEQYF. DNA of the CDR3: TGCGCCAGCAGTGAGTCCGCTGGGTCGGGCTACGAGCAGTACTTC.

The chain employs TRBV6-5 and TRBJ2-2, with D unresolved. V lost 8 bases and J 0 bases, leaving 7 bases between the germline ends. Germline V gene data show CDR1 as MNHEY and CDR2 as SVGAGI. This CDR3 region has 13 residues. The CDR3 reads CASVDSNTGELFF. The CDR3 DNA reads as TGTGCCAGCGTAGACTCGAACACCGGGGAGCTGTTTTTT.

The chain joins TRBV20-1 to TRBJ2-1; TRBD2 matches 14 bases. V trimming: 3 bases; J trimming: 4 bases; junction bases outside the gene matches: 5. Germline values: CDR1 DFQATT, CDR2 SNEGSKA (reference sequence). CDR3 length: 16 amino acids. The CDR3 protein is CSASSGTSGSYNEQFF. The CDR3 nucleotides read TGCAGTGCTAGTTCAGGGACTAGCGGGAGTTACAATGAGCAGTTCTTC.

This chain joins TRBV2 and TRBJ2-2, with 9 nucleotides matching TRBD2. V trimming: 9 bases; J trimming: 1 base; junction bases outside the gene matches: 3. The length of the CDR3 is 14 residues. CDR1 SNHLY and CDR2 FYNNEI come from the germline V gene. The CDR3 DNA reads TGTGCCAGGGGACTAGCCGGGAACACCGGGGAGCTGTTTTTT. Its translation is CARGLAGNTGELFF.

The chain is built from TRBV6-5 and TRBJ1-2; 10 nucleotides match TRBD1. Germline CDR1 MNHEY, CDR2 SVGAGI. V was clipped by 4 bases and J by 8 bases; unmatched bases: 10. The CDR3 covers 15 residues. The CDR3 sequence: CASSSDRGHPGGYTF. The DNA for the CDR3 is TGTGCCAGCAGTTCCGACAGGGGGCATCCGGGGGGCTACACCTTC.

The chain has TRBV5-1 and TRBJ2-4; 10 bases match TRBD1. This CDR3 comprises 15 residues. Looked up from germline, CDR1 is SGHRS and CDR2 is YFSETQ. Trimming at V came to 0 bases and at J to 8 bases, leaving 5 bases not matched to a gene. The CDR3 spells CASSLGGTGVDIQYF. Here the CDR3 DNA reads TGCGCCAGCAGCTTGGGTGGGACAGGGGTCGACATTCAGTACTTC.